This T cell receptor (beta chain) was retrieved from a study of T cell responses to AZD1222 COVID-19 vaccine. J was trimmed by 4 bases and V by 5 bases; bases with no gene match: 16. Germline lookup yields CDR1 SGHVS and CDR2 FQNEAQ. This CDR3 region has 18 residues. Produced via immunoSEQ multiplex PCR; TCRdb's table is partial and in-frame only. The table lists more than 150,000 clones, approximately 90% of them singletons. The source material was peripheral blood, sampled on day 0 of AZD1222 vaccination. The V gene is TRBV7-8, the J gene TRBJ2-2; 7 bases agree with TRBD1. The clonotype was recovered from an adult in good health. CDR3 nucleotides: TGTGCCAGCAGCCCGAGGATGGGACAGACCTTGAGCACCGGGGAGCTGTTTTTT. Amino acid sequence: CASSPRMGQTLSTGELFF.